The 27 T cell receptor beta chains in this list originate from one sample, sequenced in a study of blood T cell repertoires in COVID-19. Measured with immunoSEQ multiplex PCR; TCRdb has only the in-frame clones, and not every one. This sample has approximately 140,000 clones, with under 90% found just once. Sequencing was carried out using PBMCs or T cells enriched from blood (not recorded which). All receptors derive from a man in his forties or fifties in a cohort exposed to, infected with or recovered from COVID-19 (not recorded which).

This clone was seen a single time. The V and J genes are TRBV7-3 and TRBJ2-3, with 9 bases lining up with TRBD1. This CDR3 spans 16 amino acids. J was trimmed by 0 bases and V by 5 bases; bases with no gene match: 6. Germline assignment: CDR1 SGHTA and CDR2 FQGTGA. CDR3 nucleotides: TGTGCCAGCAGCCTCGGGACAGGGCCTAGCACAGATACGCAGTATTTT. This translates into CASSLGTGPSTDTQYF.

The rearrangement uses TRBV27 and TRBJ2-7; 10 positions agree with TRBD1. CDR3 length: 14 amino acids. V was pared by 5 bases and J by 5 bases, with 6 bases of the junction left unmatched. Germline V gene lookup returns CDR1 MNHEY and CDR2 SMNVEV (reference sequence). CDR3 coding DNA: TGTGCCAGCAGTCCGACAGGGGGCCTTCACGAGCAGTACTTC. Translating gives CASSPTGGLHEQYF.

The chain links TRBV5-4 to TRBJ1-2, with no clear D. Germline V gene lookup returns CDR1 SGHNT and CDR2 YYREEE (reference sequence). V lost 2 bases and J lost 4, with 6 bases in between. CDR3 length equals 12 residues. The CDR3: CASSLVSYGYTF. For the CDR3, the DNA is TGTGCCAGCAGCTTAGTTAGCTATGGCTACACCTTC.

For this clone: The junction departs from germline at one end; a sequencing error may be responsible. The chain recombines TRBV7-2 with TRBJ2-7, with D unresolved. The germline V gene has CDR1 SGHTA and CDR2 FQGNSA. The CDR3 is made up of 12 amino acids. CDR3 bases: TGTGCCAGCAGCTTAGCCCCCACGTACTTCGAGTTT. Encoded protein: CASSLAPTYFEF.

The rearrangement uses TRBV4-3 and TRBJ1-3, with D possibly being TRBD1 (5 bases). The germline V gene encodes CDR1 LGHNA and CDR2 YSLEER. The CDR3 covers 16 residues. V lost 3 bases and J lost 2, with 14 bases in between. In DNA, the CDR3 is TGCGCCAGCAGCCAGAAGGGAGGGGCCGCTGGAAACACCATATATTTT. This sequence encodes CASSQKGGAAGNTIYF.

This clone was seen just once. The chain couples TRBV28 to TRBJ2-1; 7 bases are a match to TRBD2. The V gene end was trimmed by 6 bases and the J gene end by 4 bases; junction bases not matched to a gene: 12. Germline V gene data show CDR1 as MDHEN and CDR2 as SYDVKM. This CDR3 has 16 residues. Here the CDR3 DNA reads TGTGCCAGCAGCCTTTCACCGGGAGGACGATACAATGAGCAGTTCTTC. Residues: CASSLSPGGRYNEQFF.

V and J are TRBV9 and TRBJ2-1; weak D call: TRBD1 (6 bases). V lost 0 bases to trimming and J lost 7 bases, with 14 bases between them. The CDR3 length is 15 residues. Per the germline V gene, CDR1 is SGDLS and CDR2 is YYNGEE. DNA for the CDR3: TGTGCCAGCAGCGTAGTGGGAGCAGGGGAGAATGAGCAGTTCTTC. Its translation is CASSVVGAGENEQFF. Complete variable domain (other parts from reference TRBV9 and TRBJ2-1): DSGVTQTPKHLITATGQRVTLRCSPRSGDLSVYWYQQSLDQGLQFLIQYYNGEERAKGNILERFSAQQFPDLHSELNLSSLELGDSALYFCASSVVGAGENEQFFGPGTRLTVL.

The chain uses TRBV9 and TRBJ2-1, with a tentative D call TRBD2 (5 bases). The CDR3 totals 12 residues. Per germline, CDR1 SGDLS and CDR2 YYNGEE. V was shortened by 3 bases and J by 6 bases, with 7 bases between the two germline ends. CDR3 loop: CASSGTSNEQFF. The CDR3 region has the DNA TGTGCCAGCAGCGGTACTAGCAATGAGCAGTTCTTC. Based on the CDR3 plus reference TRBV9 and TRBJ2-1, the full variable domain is DSGVTQTPKHLITATGQRVTLRCSPRSGDLSVYWYQQSLDQGLQFLIQYYNGEERAKGNILERFSAQQFPDLHSELNLSSLELGDSALYFCASSGTSNEQFFGPGTRLTVL.

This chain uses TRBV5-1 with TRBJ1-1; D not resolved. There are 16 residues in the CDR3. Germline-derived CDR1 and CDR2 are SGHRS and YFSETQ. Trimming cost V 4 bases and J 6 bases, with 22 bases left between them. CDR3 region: CASSPAGIRRGAEAFF. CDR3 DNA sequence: TGCGCCAGCAGCCCCGCCGGGATCAGGAGAGGCGCTGAAGCTTTCTTT.

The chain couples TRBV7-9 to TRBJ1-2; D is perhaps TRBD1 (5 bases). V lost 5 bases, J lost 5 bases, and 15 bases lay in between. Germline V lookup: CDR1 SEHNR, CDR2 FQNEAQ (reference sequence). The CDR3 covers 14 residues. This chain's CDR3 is CASSPLGTAYGYTF. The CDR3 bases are TGTGCCAGCAGCCCTCTCGGGACTGCTTATGGCTACACCTTC.

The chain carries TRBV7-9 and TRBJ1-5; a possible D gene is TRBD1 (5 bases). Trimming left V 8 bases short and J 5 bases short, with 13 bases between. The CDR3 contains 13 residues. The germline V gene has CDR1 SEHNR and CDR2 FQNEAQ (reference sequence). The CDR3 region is CASSGREDQPQHF. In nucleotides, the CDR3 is TGTGCCAGCTCGGGCAGGGAAGATCAGCCCCAGCATTTT.

The CDR3 region has the DNA TGTGCCAGCAGCTTAACAGGGGGATACGAGCAGTACTTC. Its protein is CASSLTGGYEQYF. The V and J genes are TRBV11-2 and TRBJ2-7, with 8 nucleotides matching TRBD1. The CDR3 spans 13 residues. V was clipped by 2 bases and J by 4 bases; unmatched bases: 1. CDR1 is SGHAT and CDR2 is FQNNGV in the germline V gene.

CDR3 region: CASSIRAGGRTEGYTF. The CDR3 region has the DNA TGTGCCAGTAGTATTCGAGCAGGGGGAAGGACTGAGGGCTACACCTTC. J is TRBJ1-2 and V is TRBV19; the match to TRBD1 covers 7 bases. Germline CDR1 LNHDA, CDR2 SQIVND (reference sequence). J gave up 8 bases and V 3 bases, and 15 bases lay outside the gene matches. This CDR3 has 16 residues.

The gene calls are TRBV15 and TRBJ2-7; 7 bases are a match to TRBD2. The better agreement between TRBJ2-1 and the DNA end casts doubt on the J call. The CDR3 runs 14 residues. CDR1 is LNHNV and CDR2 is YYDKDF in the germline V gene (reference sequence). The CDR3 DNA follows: TGTGCCACCAGCAGCCAGCGGGACTACAATGAGCAGTTCTTC. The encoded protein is CATSSQRDYNEQFF.

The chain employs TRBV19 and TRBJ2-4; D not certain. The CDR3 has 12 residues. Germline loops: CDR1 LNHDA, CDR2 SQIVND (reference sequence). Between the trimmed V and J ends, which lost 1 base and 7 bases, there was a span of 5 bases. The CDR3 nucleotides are TGTGCCAGTAGTATAGGGGCCAACATTCAGTACTTC. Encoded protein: CASSIGANIQYF.

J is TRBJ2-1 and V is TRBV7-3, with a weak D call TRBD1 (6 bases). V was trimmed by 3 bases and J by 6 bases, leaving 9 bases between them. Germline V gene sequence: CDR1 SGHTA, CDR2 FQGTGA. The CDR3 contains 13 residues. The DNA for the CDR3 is TGTGCCAGCAGCTTTACAGGGACCAATGAGCAGTTCTTC. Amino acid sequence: CASSFTGTNEQFF. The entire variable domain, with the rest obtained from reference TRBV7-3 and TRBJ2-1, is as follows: GAGVSQTPSNKVTEKGKYVELRCDPISGHTALYWYRQSLGQGPEFLIYFQGTGAADDSGLPNDRFFAVRPEGSVSTLKIQRTERGDSAVYLCASSFTGTNEQFFGPGTRLTVL.

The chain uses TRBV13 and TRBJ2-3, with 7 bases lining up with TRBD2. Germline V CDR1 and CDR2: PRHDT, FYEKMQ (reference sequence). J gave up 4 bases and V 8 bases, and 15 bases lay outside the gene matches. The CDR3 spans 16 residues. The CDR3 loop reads CASSGLAGVGADTQYF. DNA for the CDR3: TGTGCCAGCTCCGGTCTGGCGGGGGTAGGTGCAGATACGCAGTATTTT.

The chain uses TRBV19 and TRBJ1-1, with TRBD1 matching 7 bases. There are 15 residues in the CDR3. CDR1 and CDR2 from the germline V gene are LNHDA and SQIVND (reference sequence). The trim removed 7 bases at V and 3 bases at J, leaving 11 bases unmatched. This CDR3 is CASNSRGTADTEAFF. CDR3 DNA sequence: TGTGCCAGTAACTCCCGGGGGACAGCGGACACTGAAGCTTTCTTT.

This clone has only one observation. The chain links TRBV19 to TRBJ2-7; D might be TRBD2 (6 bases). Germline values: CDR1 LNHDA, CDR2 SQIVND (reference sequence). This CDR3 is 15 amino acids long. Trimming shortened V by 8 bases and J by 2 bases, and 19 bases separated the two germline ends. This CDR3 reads CASATQGLSTYEQYF. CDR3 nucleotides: TGTGCCAGTGCCACCCAGGGACTGTCAACCTACGAGCAGTACTTC.

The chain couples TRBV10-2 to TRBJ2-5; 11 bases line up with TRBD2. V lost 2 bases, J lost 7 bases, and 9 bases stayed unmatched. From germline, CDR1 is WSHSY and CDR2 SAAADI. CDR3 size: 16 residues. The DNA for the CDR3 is TGCGCCAGCAGTGAGGAACTAGCGGGAGAGGGAGGGACCCAGTACTTC. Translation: CASSEELAGEGGTQYF.

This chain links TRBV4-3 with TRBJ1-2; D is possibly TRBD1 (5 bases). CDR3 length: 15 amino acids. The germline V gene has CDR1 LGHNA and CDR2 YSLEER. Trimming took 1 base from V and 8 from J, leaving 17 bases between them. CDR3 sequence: CASSQVQASFTGYTF. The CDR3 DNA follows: TGCGCCAGCAGCCAAGTACAGGCGTCTTTTACGGGCTACACCTTC.

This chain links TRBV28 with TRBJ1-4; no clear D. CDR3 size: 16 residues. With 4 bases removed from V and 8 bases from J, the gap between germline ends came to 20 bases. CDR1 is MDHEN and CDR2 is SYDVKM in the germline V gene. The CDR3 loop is CASSSETLLGKEKLFF. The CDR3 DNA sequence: TGTGCCAGCAGTTCCGAGACACTTCTCGGCAAGGAAAAACTGTTTTTT.

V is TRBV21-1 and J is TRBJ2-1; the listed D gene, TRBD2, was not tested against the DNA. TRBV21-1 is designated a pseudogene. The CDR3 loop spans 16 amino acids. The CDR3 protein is CASSTHSGTTYNEQFF. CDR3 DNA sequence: TGTGCCAGCAGCACCCATAGCGGGACCACCTACAATGAGCAGTTCTTC.

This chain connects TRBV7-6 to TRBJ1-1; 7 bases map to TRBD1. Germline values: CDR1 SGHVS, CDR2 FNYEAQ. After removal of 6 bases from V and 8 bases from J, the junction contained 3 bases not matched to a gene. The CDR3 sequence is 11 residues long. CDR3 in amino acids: CASSPGQEAFF. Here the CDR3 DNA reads TGTGCCAGCAGTCCGGGACAGGAAGCTTTCTTT.

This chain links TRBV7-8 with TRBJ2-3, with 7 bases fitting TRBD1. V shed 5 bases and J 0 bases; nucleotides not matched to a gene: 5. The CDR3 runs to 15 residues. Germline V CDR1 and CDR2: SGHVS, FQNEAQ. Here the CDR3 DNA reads TGTGCCAGCAGCCTGGGACAGTCTAGCACAGATACGCAGTATTTT. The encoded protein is CASSLGQSSTDTQYF.

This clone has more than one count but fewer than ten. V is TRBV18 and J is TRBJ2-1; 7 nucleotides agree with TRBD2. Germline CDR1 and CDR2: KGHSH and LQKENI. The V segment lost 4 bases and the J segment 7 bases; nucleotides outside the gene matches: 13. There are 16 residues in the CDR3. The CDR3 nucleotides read TGTGCCAGCTCACGACTAGCAGGGAGCGGGGTAAATGAGCAGTTCTTC. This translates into CASSRLAGSGVNEQFF. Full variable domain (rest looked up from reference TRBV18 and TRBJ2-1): NAGVMQNPRHLVRRRGQEARLRCSPMKGHSHVYWYRQLPEEGLKFMVYLQKENIIDESGMPKERFSAEFPKEGPSILRIQQVVRGDSAAYFCASSRLAGSGVNEQFFGPGTRLTVL.

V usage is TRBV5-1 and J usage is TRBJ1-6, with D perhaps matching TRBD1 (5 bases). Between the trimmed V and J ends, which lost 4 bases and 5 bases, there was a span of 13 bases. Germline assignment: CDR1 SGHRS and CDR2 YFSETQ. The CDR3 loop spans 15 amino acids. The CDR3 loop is CASSASSGDNSPLHF. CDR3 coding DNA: TGCGCCAGCAGCGCCTCCTCGGGGGATAATTCACCCCTCCACTTT. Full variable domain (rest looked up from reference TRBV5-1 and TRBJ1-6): KAGVTQTPRYLIKTRGQQVTLSCSPISGHRSVSWYQQTPGQGLQFLFEYFSETQRNKGNFPGRFSGRQFSNSRSEMNVSTLELGDSALYLCASSASSGDNSPLHFGNGTRLTVT.